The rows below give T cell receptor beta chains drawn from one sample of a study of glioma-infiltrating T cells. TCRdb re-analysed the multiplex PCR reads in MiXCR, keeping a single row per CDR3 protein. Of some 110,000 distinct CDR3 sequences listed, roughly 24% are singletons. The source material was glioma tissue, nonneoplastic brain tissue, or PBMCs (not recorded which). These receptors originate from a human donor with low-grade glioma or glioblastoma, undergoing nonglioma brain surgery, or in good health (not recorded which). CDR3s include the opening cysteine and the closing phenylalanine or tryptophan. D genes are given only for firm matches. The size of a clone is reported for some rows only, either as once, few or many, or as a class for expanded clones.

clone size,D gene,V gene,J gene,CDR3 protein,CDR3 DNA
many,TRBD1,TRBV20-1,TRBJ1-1,CSASKGQMNTEAFF,TGCAGTGCCTCCAAGGGACAGATGAACACTGAAGCTTTCTTT
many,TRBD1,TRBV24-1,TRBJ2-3,CATSGGQGGFTDTQYF,TGTGCCACCAGTGGCGGACAGGGAGGATTCACAGATACGCAGTATTTT
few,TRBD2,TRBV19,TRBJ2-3,CASSSGLAVGTDTQYF,TGTGCCAGTAGTTCTGGACTAGCGGTTGGCACAGATACGCAGTATTTT
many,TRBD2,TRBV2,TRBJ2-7,CASSGTSGSYEQYF,TGTGCCAGCAGTGGGACTAGCGGATCCTACGAGCAGTACTTC
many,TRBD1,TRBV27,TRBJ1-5,CASRGGRTGGSQPQHF,TGTGCCAGCAGGGGGGGAAGGACAGGGGGCAGTCAGCCCCAGCATTTT
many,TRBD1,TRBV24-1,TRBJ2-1,CATSGGQGAGDEQFF,TGTGCCACCAGTGGCGGACAGGGGGCAGGGGATGAGCAGTTCTTC
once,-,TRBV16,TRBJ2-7,CASSQSMGLPYEQYF,TGTGCCAGCAGCCAATCGATGGGGCTGCCCTACGAGCAGTACTTC
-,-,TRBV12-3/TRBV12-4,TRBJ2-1,CASSYDPQNNEQFF,TGTGCCAGCAGTTATGATCCCCAAAACAATGAGCAATTCTTC
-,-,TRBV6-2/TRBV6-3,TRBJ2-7,CSSSYKAGPGYEQYF,TGTTCCAGCAGTTACAAGGCGGGACCTGGCTACGAGCAGTACTTC
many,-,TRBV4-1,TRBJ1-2,CASSPDLPGGYTF,TGCGCCAGCAGCCCTGACCTCCCTGGAGGCTACACCTTC
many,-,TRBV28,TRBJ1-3,CASSSDKTSGNTIYF,TGTGCCAGCAGTTCCGACAAAACCTCTGGAAACACCATATATTTT
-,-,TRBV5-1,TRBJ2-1,CASSLHQGLYNEQFF,TGCGCCAGCAGCTTGCACCAGGGCCTTTACAATGAGCAGTTCTTC
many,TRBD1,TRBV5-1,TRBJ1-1,CASSQLQGANTEAFF,TGCGCCAGCAGCCAACTACAGGGGGCGAACACTGAAGCTTTCTTT
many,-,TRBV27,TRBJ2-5,CASSLIPTKETQYF,TGTGCCAGCAGTTTAATCCCGACTAAAGAGACCCAGTACTTC
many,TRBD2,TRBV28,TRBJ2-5,CASSLYPWTSGNLVQETQYF,TGTGCCAGCAGTTTGTACCCCTGGACTAGCGGGAATTTGGTACAAGAGACCCAGTACTTC
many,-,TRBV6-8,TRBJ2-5,CASSYQILQETQYF,TGTGCCAGCAGTTACCAGATTCTACAAGAGACCCAGTACTTC
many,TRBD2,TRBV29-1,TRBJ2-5,CSVATSGQETQYF,TGCAGCGTTGCGACTAGCGGACAAGAGACCCAGTACTTC
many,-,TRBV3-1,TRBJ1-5,CASSQGRRSGPQHF,TGTGCCAGCAGCCAAGGTCGCAGGTCGGGGCCCCAGCATTTT
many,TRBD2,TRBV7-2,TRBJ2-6,CASSSNLAGVAGANVLTF,TGTGCCAGCAGCTCTAATTTAGCGGGAGTGGCTGGGGCCAACGTCCTGACTTTC
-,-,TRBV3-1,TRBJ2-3,CASSTGSSRDTQYF,TGTGCCAGCAGCACTGGGTCTAGCAGAGATACGCAGTATTTT
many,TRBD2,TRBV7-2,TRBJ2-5,CASRSSSGRRETQYF,TGTGCCAGCAGATCCTCTAGCGGGAGAAGGGAGACCCAGTACTTC
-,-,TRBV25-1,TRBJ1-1,CASSGGGRGSTEAFF,TGTGCCAGCAGTGGGGGTGGCAGGGGATCCACTGAAGCTTTCTTT
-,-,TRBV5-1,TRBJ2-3,CASSLEIPGATDTQYF,TGCGCCAGCAGCTTAGAAATACCTGGGGCCACAGATACGCAGTATTTT
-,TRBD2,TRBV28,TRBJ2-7,CASSHGTRNYEKYF,TGTGCCAGCAGCCACGGGACTAGGAACTACGAGAAGTACTTC
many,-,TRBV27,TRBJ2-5,CASARRPEGETQYF,TGTGCCAGCGCCCGGAGGCCCGAGGGAGAGACCCAGTACTTC
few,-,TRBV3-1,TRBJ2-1,CASSQDSSSYNEQFF,TGTGCCAGCAGCCAGGACTCAAGTTCCTACAATGAGCAGTTCTTC
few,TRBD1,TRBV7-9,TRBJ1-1,CASSRDRAQTEAFF,TGTGCCAGCAGCAGAGACAGGGCGCAGACTGAAGCTTTCTTT
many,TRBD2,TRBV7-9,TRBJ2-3,CASSLAELAGVTDTQYF,TGTGCCAGCAGCTTAGCCGAACTAGCGGGAGTCACAGATACGCAGTATTTT
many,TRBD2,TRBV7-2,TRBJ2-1,CATGLAGSYNEQFF,TGTGCCACAGGACTAGCCGGGAGTTATAATGAGCAGTTCTTC
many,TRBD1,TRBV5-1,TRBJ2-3,CASSPPGTGGTDTQYF,TGCGCCAGCAGTCCACCCGGGACAGGGGGCACAGATACGCAGTATTTT
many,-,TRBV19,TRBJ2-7,CASSISGGSSYEQYF,TGTGCCAGTAGTATCAGTGGCGGAAGTTCCTACGAGCAGTACTTC
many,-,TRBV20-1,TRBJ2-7,CSALTSLSAEQYF,TGCAGTGCGCTCACTAGCTTATCCGCCGAGCAGTACTTC
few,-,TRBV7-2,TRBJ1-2,CASSPQAEINYGYTF,TGTGCCAGCAGCCCTCAGGCGGAAATTAACTATGGCTACACCTTC